These T cell receptor beta chains were read from a single sample in a study of radiation and T cells in renal cell carcinoma. Only in-frame clones appear in the TCRdb table, and some are missing; sequencing was by immunoSEQ multiplex PCR. Of some 58,000 clones listed, around 77% are singletons. The material sequenced was blood, taken from a patient whose treatment included radiotherapy and nephrectomy. All receptors come from a man in his sixties with renal cell carcinoma. The CDR3 runs from the conserved cysteine through the conserved F or W. D genes are given only for firm matches. Clone size, where shown, is once, few, many, or a class for clones that have expanded.

v_call: TRBV6-5
clone_size: NA
d_call: NA
j_call: TRBJ1-5
cdr3_aa: CASARAANQPQHF
cdr3_nt: TGTGCCAGCGCCAGGGCTGCCAATCAGCCCCAGCATTTT

v_call: TRBV11-2
clone_size: NA
d_call: NA
j_call: TRBJ2-5
cdr3_aa: CASSLEGLETQYF
cdr3_nt: TGTGCCAGCAGCTTAGAAGGGTTGGAGACCCAGTACTTC

v_call: TRBV5-1
clone_size: NA
d_call: NA
j_call: TRBJ2-5
cdr3_aa: CASSLAQEETQYF
cdr3_nt: TGCGCCAGCAGCTTGGCTCAGGAAGAGACCCAGTACTTC

v_call: TRBV10-3
clone_size: few
d_call: NA
j_call: TRBJ2-1
cdr3_aa: CATQEAGAGVKGNEQFF
cdr3_nt: TGTGCCACCCAGGAGGCCGGGGCCGGCGTCAAGGGGAATGAGCAGTTCTTC

v_call: TRBV4-3
clone_size: NA
d_call: NA
j_call: TRBJ2-5
cdr3_aa: CASSQERRDVWSRETQYF
cdr3_nt: TGCGCCAGCAGCCAAGAACGACGCGATGTATGGTCTAGAGAGACCCAGTACTTC

v_call: TRBV29-1
clone_size: few
d_call: NA
j_call: TRBJ2-2
cdr3_aa: CSVTSPPGSVELFF
cdr3_nt: TGCAGCGTTACTAGCCCCCCCGGGAGTGTGGAGCTGTTTTTT

v_call: TRBV15
clone_size: NA
d_call: TRBD2
j_call: TRBJ2-7
cdr3_aa: CATSRKLAGFYEQYF
cdr3_nt: TGTGCCACCAGCAGAAAACTAGCGGGGTTCTACGAGCAGTACTTC

v_call: TRBV7-9
clone_size: NA
d_call: TRBD1
j_call: TRBJ1-3
cdr3_aa: CASSLQGVENTIYF
cdr3_nt: TGTGCCAGCAGCTTACAGGGGGTTGAAAACACCATATATTTT

v_call: TRBV5-5
clone_size: NA
d_call: TRBD1
j_call: TRBJ2-1
cdr3_aa: CASSSPGQTYNEQFF
cdr3_nt: TGTGCCAGCAGCTCTCCGGGACAGACCTACAATGAGCAGTTCTTC

v_call: TRBV19
clone_size: few
d_call: NA
j_call: TRBJ1-2
cdr3_aa: CASSLLTQGPYGYTF
cdr3_nt: TGTGCCAGTAGCCTCCTTACACAGGGACCCTATGGCTACACCTTC

v_call: TRBV30
clone_size: NA
d_call: NA
j_call: TRBJ1-3
cdr3_aa: CAFGANTIYF
cdr3_nt: TGTGCCTTCGGCGCGAACACCATATATTTT

v_call: TRBV18
clone_size: NA
d_call: TRBD1
j_call: TRBJ2-5
cdr3_aa: CASSLNRGQETQYF
cdr3_nt: TGTGCCAGCTCTCTAAACAGGGGGCAAGAGACCCAGTACTTC

v_call: TRBV5-4
clone_size: NA
d_call: NA
j_call: TRBJ1-1
cdr3_aa: CASMWGRNTEAFF
cdr3_nt: TGTGCCAGCATGTGGGGACGAAACACTGAAGCTTTCTTT

v_call: TRBV13
clone_size: NA
d_call: NA
j_call: TRBJ2-1
cdr3_aa: CASSPYWGAGEQFF
cdr3_nt: TGTGCCAGCAGCCCCTACTGGGGGGCTGGTGAGCAGTTCTTC

v_call: TRBV9
clone_size: NA
d_call: TRBD1
j_call: TRBJ2-7
cdr3_aa: CASSFDRGSNEQYF
cdr3_nt: TGTGCCAGCAGCTTTGACAGGGGGAGCAACGAGCAGTACTTC

v_call: TRBV6-6
clone_size: NA
d_call: NA
j_call: TRBJ1-2
cdr3_aa: CASSPGRGGPYTF
cdr3_nt: TGTGCCAGCAGTCCAGGGAGAGGAGGCCCCTACACCTTC

v_call: TRBV6-4
clone_size: NA
d_call: TRBD2
j_call: TRBJ2-2
cdr3_aa: CASSPLAGGLTGELFF
cdr3_nt: TGTGCCAGCAGCCCCCTAGCGGGGGGGTTAACCGGGGAGCTGTTTTTT

v_call: TRBV5-4
clone_size: few
d_call: NA
j_call: TRBJ1-4
cdr3_aa: CASSLGGENEKLFF
cdr3_nt: TGTGCCAGCAGCTTGGGGGGGGAGAATGAAAAACTGTTTTTT

v_call: TRBV18
clone_size: NA
d_call: NA
j_call: TRBJ1-5
cdr3_aa: CASSPRGMSNQPQHF
cdr3_nt: TGTGCCAGCTCACCGAGGGGGATGAGCAATCAGCCCCAGCATTTT

v_call: TRBV29-1
clone_size: NA
d_call: NA
j_call: TRBJ1-1
cdr3_aa: CSVEEGGWSTEAFF
cdr3_nt: TGCAGCGTTGAAGAGGGGGGTTGGTCCACTGAAGCTTTCTTT

v_call: TRBV7-9
clone_size: NA
d_call: TRBD2
j_call: TRBJ2-3
cdr3_aa: CASSRGTSGGLLSTDTQYF
cdr3_nt: TGTGCCAGCAGCCGCGGGACTAGCGGGGGCTTGCTAAGCACAGATACGCAGTATTTT

v_call: TRBV6-1
clone_size: NA
d_call: NA
j_call: TRBJ2-3
cdr3_aa: CASSDPTDTQYF
cdr3_nt: TGTGCCAGCAGTGATCCGACAGATACGCAGTATTTT

v_call: TRBV13
clone_size: NA
d_call: TRBD2
j_call: TRBJ2-1
cdr3_aa: CASSFRGGAVYEQFF
cdr3_nt: TGTGCCAGCAGCTTTCGCGGGGGGGCCGTTTATGAGCAGTTCTTC

v_call: TRBV6-5
clone_size: NA
d_call: TRBD1
j_call: TRBJ1-2
cdr3_aa: CASSYSRTGLGGYTF
cdr3_nt: TGTGCCAGCAGTTACTCCCGGACAGGTTTGGGGGGCTACACCTTC

v_call: TRBV30
clone_size: NA
d_call: TRBD1
j_call: TRBJ1-2
cdr3_aa: CARQGAALDNYGYTF
cdr3_nt: TGTGCTAGACAGGGGGCGGCCCTTGATAACTATGGCTACACCTTC

v_call: TRBV30
clone_size: NA
d_call: NA
j_call: TRBJ1-1
cdr3_aa: CAWSVGVNTEAFF
cdr3_nt: TGTGCCTGGAGTGTAGGCGTGAACACTGAAGCTTTCTTT

v_call: TRBV7-2
clone_size: few
d_call: NA
j_call: TRBJ2-7
cdr3_aa: CASSLEMTYEQYF
cdr3_nt: TGTGCCAGCAGCTTGGAGATGACCTACGAGCAGTACTTC

v_call: TRBV2
clone_size: NA
d_call: TRBD1
j_call: TRBJ2-2
cdr3_aa: CASSQQGAGELFF
cdr3_nt: TGTGCCAGCAGCCAACAGGGGGCCGGGGAGCTGTTTTTT

v_call: TRBV7-9
clone_size: NA
d_call: NA
j_call: TRBJ2-7
cdr3_aa: CASSEISTYEQYF
cdr3_nt: TGTGCCAGCAGTGAAATTAGTACCTACGAGCAGTACTTC

v_call: TRBV4-3
clone_size: many
d_call: NA
j_call: TRBJ2-7
cdr3_aa: CASSQEGGSGTYEQYF
cdr3_nt: TGCGCCAGCAGCCAAGAGGGGGGTTCCGGGACCTACGAGCAGTACTTC

v_call: TRBV18
clone_size: NA
d_call: NA
j_call: TRBJ1-5
cdr3_aa: CASSLQGLPYQPQHF
cdr3_nt: TGTGCCAGCTCACTACAGGGATTGCCCTATCAGCCCCAGCATTTT

v_call: TRBV30
clone_size: NA
d_call: NA
j_call: TRBJ2-5
cdr3_aa: CAWSRFGGETQYF
cdr3_nt: TGTGCCTGGAGTCGGTTTGGGGGAGAGACCCAGTACTTC

v_call: TRBV5-1
clone_size: NA
d_call: TRBD1
j_call: TRBJ1-1
cdr3_aa: CASSPRDRDTEAFF
cdr3_nt: TGCGCCAGCAGCCCTCGGGACAGGGACACTGAAGCTTTCTTT

v_call: TRBV19
clone_size: NA
d_call: NA
j_call: TRBJ1-4
cdr3_aa: CASSFYEVGGKLFF
cdr3_nt: TGTGCCAGTAGTTTTTACGAGGTCGGCGGAAAACTGTTTTTT

v_call: TRBV18
clone_size: NA
d_call: TRBD1
j_call: TRBJ1-2
cdr3_aa: CASSPFNNRQGGGYTF
cdr3_nt: TGTGCCAGCTCACCTTTTAATAATCGACAGGGAGGTGGCTACACCTTC

v_call: TRBV10-2
clone_size: NA
d_call: TRBD1
j_call: TRBJ2-1
cdr3_aa: CASRSRDRGNEQFF
cdr3_nt: TGCGCCAGCAGGAGCCGGGACAGGGGGAATGAGCAGTTCTTC

v_call: TRBV5-1
clone_size: NA
d_call: NA
j_call: TRBJ1-5
cdr3_aa: CASSSRGGQPQHF
cdr3_nt: TGCGCCAGCAGCAGCCGGGGGGGTCAGCCCCAGCATTTT

v_call: TRBV30
clone_size: NA
d_call: TRBD1
j_call: TRBJ2-7
cdr3_aa: CAWSGDRSYEQYF
cdr3_nt: TGTGCCTGGAGTGGGGACAGGTCCTACGAGCAGTACTTC

v_call: TRBV7-9
clone_size: NA
d_call: NA
j_call: TRBJ2-3
cdr3_aa: CASSLGTAADTQYF
cdr3_nt: TGTGCCAGCAGCTTAGGGACAGCGGCGGATACGCAGTATTTT

v_call: TRBV7-3
clone_size: NA
d_call: NA
j_call: TRBJ2-1
cdr3_aa: CASSLNAGDLDEQFF
cdr3_nt: TGTGCCAGCAGCTTAAATGCAGGGGACCTTGATGAGCAGTTCTTC

v_call: TRBV11-2
clone_size: NA
d_call: NA
j_call: TRBJ1-3
cdr3_aa: CASHEGSSGNTIYF
cdr3_nt: TGTGCCAGCCATGAGGGGAGCTCTGGAAACACCATATATTTT